This TCR beta chain was identified during a study of Ad26.COV2.S vaccination and SARS-CoV-2 variants (dated by TCRdb to the early 2020s). About the full investigation: Donors in the vaccine arm were drawn from COV1001, a multicentre, randomized, double-blind, placebo-controlled phase I-IIa trial testing Ad26.COV2.S in healthy adults. Trial participants were randomized into five groups of five, in which low-dose or high-dose Ad26.COV2.S was given once or twice, or placebo was given on both occasions. The TCR-sequenced set comprised around 30 samples: some 20 Ad26.COV2.S vaccine recipients, 5 placebo recipients and 8 SARS-CoV-2 convalescent individuals. Ad26.COV2.S was administered intramuscularly at 5 x 10^10 or 1 x 10^11 viral particles, either as a single shot or as two shots given 56 days apart. TCRbeta repertoire sequencing was used to assess the specificity and breadth of SARS-CoV-2-reactive T cell receptors after Ad26.COV2.S vaccination. Throughout the experiments and outcome assessment, investigators stayed blinded to trial group allocation.

TCRbeta CDR3 regions were sequenced with the immunoSEQ Assay. After extraction, genomic DNA underwent amplification by bias-controlled multiplex PCR, followed by high-throughput sequencing. From the authors' description of their analysis: To quantify the absolute abundance of every unique TCRbeta CDR3 region, sequences were collapsed and filtered. T cell fraction was estimated by normalizing TCRbeta template counts to usable DNA, which was measured by amplifying reference genes present in all nucleated cells. Repertoire TCRs were annotated as SARS-CoV-2-specific when V gene, CDR3 amino acid sequence and J gene were exactly matched to a known reactive TCR set. The reference SARS-CoV-2 TCR set came from MIRA and was filtered for enrichment in COVID-19-positive ImmuneCODE repertoires, removing public or cross-reactive TCRs. Based on the MIRA antigens, annotated TCRs were further analysed at the level of specific ORF or position within ORF. Depth was the summed frequency of annotated unique rearrangements, while breadth was defined as annotated unique rearrangements over total unique productive rearrangements. TCR breadth was compared between groups using two-sided Wilcoxon rank-sum tests. The table was pulled from immuneACCESS by TCRdb, which kept in-frame rearrangements only. Such tables lose some clones; where checked, under half of the loss comes from unresolved V genes, and the rest has no known cause. Clone size and V and J calls were adopted from that table, with D and trimming inferred from the DNA. A total of about 480,000 clones appear in this sample, about 83% of them only once. More than 10% of the sample is in the top ten clones.

This specimen's treatment or condition label, interpreted: around 19 received Ad26.COV2.S at low or high dose, single or two shots; roughly five received placebo; per-sample allocation not given. For vaccine and placebo recipients, repertoires were sequenced using samples collected on day 63 after the first injection. Cohort 1b enrolled roughly 25 adults aged 18-55 years at a single site in Boston, USA, between 29 July and 7 August 2020. As a vaccine, Ad26.COV2.S was a replication-incompetent adenovirus type 26 vector that expressed a prefusion-stabilized SARS-CoV-2 spike protein derived from the original Wuhan strain. Concerning this clone: Its antigen remains undetermined. Base quality data are lacking; no much larger clone is found one base away.

Paper-wide results and their limitations: Vaccine and placebo recipients had similar non-spike TCR breadth, a finding consistent with the vaccine containing only spike. Ad26.COV2.S recipients had higher spike-specific TCR breadth than placebo recipients (P = 0.0014). The study lacked the statistical power to compare responses across vaccine doses or regimens. The authors noted that total T cell responses may have been underestimated by the TCR breadth and depth analyses. After vaccination, spike-specific CD8+ and CD4+ T cell responses were reported to show substantial breadth.

The CDR3 goes from the cysteine to the phenylalanine over 15 residues. The kept DNA is CDR3 alone, 45 bases in frame from the first base. CDR1 and CDR2 are drawn from the germline V gene: ENHRY, SYGVKD. V gives up 4 bases and J gives up 2 bases, and the segment between their germline ends measures 15 bases. This TCR derives from a person aged 18-60 years who received the Ad26.COV2.S COVID-19 vaccine or a placebo. Sequenced here: peripheral blood, sampled in a trial of Ad26.COV2.S vaccine versus placebo. The V gene is TRBV10-3 and the J gene is TRBJ2-7; D gene: possibly TRBD1, on 5 matching bases. For the CDR3, the sequence is CAISGDSSHTYEQYF. The DNA sequence is given as TGTGCCATCAGTGGCGACAGCAGTCATACCTACGAGCAGTACTTC.